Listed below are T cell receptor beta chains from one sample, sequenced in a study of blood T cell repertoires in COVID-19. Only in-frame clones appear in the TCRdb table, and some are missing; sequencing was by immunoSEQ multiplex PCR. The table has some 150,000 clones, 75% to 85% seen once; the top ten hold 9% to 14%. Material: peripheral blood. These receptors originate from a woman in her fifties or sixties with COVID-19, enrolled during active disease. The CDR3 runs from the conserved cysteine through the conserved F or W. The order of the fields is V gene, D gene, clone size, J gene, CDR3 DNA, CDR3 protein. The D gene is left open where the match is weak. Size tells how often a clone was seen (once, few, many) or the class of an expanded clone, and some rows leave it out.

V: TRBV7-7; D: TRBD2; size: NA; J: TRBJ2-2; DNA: TGTGCCAGCAGCTTGGGACTAGCGGGCGGGAACACCGGGGAGCTGTTTTTT; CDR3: CASSLGLAGGNTGELFF
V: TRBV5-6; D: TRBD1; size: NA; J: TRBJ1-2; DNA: TGTGCCAGCAGCTTTGATCCGCAGGGGGCGAACACCTTC; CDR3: CASSFDPQGANTF
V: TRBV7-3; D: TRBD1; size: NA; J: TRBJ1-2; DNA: TGTGCCAGCAGCTTAAGCAGGACAGGGGGGAGCTACACCTTC; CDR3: CASSLSRTGGSYTF
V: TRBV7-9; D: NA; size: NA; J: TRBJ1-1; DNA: TGTGCCAGCACCCCCAGGGAGGGGACTGAAGCTTTCTTT; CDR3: CASTPREGTEAFF
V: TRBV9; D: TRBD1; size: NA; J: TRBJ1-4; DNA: TGTGCCAGCAGCGTAGCGACTTCCCCCGGGACAGGGGTTGAAAAACTGTTTTTT; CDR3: CASSVATSPGTGVEKLFF
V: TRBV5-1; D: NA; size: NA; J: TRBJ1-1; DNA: TGCGCCAGCAGCCCGGAGGGTATGGCTGAAGCTTTCTTT; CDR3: CASSPEGMAEAFF
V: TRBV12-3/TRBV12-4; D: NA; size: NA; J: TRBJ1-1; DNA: TGTGCCAGCAGTTTAGCAGGGGATACTGAAGCTTTCTTT; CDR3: CASSLAGDTEAFF
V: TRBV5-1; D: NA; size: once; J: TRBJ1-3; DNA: TGCGCCAGCAGCAGCGAAGCATTGCGAAGGGGCTCTGGAAACACCATATATTTT; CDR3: CASSSEALRRGSGNTIYF
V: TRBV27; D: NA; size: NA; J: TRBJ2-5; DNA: TGTGCCAGCAGTGGACCGGGATCCAAGTACCAAGAGACCCAGTACTTC; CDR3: CASSGPGSKYQETQYF
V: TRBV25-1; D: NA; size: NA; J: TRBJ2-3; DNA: TGTGCCAGCAGGGGCCGGCGCACAGATACGCAGTATTTT; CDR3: CASRGRRTDTQYF
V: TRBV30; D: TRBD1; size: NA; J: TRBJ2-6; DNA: TGTGCCTGGAGACGGGACAGGGGATCCCGCCTCTCTGGGGCCAACGTCCTGACTTTC; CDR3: CAWRRDRGSRLSGANVLTF
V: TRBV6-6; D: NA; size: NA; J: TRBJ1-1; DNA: TGTGCCAGCAGAATTATGAGCACTGAAGCTTTCTTT; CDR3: CASRIMSTEAFF
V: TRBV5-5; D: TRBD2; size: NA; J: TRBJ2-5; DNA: TGTGCCAGCAGCTTGGGACTAGCGGGGGGACGGGGAGAGACCCAGTACTTC; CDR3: CASSLGLAGGRGETQYF
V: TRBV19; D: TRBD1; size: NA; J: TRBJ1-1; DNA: TGTGCCAGTAGTAGATGGGACAGCACTGAAGCTTTCTTT; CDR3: CASSRWDSTEAFF
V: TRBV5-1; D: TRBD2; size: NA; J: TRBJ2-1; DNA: TGCGCCAGCAGCCGACTAGCGGGGGACAATGAGCAGTTCTTC; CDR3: CASSRLAGDNEQFF
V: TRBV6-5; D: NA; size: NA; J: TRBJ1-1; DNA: TGTGCCAGCAGTTACTCGAACAGTTTGAACACTGAAGCTTTCTTT; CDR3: CASSYSNSLNTEAFF
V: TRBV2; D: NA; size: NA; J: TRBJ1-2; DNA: TGTGCGCGAGGACGGGAGATTTATGGCTACACCTTC; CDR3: CARGREIYGYTF
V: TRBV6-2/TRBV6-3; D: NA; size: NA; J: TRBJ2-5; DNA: TGTGCCAGCAGTTTTAGGAGTGAGACCCAGTACTTC; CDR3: CASSFRSETQYF
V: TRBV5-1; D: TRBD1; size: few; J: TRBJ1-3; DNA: TGCGCCAGCAGCTTGGGGACAGGGCCTGGAAACACCATATATTTT; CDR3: CASSLGTGPGNTIYF
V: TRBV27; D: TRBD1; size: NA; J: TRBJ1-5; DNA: TGTGCCAGCAGTCGACGAGGGGGCACTAGCCAGCCCCAGCATTTT; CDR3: CASSRRGGTSQPQHF
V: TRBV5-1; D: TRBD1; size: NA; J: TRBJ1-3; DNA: TGCGCCAGCAGCTTGGTGGGACAGGGGTCTGGAAACACCATATATTTT; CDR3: CASSLVGQGSGNTIYF
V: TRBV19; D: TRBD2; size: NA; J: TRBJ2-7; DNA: TGTGCCAGTAGTATAGGGACTAGCGGCTGGTCCTACGAGCAGTACTTC; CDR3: CASSIGTSGWSYEQYF
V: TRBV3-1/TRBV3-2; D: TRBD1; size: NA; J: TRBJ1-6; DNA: TGTGCCAGCAGCCAACGGGGACAGGGGTTCGACCGCCCCCTCCACTTT; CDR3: CASSQRGQGFDRPLHF
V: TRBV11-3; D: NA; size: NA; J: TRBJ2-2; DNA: TGTGCCAGCAGCTTAGATCGCCGGACAAACACCGGGGAGCTGTTTTTT; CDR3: CASSLDRRTNTGELFF
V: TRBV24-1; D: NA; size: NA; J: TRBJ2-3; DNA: TGTGCCACCGAGCCGCCGGGCGGGTATACGCAGTATTTT; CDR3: CATEPPGGYTQYF
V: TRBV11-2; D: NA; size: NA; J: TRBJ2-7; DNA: TGTGCCAGCAGCTTATTCACCTACGAGCAGTACTTC; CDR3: CASSLFTYEQYF
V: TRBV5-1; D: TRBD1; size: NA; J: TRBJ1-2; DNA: TGCGCCAGCAGCTTGGACGGACAGGCGGTCTATGGCTACACCTTC; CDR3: CASSLDGQAVYGYTF
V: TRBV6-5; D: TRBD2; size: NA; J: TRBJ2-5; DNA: TGTGCCAGCAGTTCCTCCCCAGCGGGGGAAGAGACCCAGTACTTC; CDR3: CASSSSPAGEETQYF
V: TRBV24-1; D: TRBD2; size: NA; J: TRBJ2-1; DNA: TGTGCCACCAGTGCCCTAGGGGCTAGCGGGAAGGGCTACGATGAGCAGTTCTTC; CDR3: CATSALGASGKGYDEQFF
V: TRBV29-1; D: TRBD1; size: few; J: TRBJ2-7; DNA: TGCAGCGTTGCTGGACAGGGTTATGAGCAGTACTTC; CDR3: CSVAGQGYEQYF
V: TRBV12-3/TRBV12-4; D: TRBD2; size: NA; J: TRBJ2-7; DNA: TGTGCCAGCAGTTCCACTAGCGGATTTTACTTC; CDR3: CASSSTSGFYF
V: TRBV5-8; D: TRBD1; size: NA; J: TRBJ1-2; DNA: TGTGCCAGCAGCGCCGAGGGACAGGGGAGGGGCTACACCTTC; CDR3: CASSAEGQGRGYTF
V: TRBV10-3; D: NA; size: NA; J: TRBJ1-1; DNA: TGTGCCATCAGTGGCACCTCGGCAGGGACTGAAGCTTTCTTT; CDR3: CAISGTSAGTEAFF
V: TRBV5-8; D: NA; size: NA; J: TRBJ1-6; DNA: TGTGCCAGCAGCTTCGGCCAGGGCCCCCTCCACTTT; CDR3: CASSFGQGPLHF
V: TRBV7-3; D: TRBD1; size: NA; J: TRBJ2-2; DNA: TGTGCCAGCAGCCTTTGGACAGGGGGGACTGGGGAGCTGTTTTTT; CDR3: CASSLWTGGTGELFF
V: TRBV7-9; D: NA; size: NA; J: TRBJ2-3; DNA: TGTGCCAGCATCTCTCGGAGCACGGGAGTGCCCACAGATACGCAGTATTTT; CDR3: CASISRSTGVPTDTQYF